These T cell receptor beta chains were read from a single sample in a study of T cells after yellow fever vaccination. TCRdb ran MiXCR on the 5' RACE reads and lists one entry per CDR3 protein. The sample has more than 450,000 distinct CDR3 sequences, 21% seen once; the top ten hold 15% to 20%. Sequenced material: PBMCs, taken roughly 20 days after the first yellow fever vaccination. The receptors were gathered from a man younger than 35 who received the YFV17D yellow fever vaccine. CDR3s include the opening cysteine and the closing phenylalanine or tryptophan. A D gene is named only where the DNA matches it firmly.

j_gene,v_gene,d_gene,CDR3aa
TRBJ1-2,TRBV20-1,TRBD1,CSAVNGQGEVGYGYTF
TRBJ2-3,TRBV7-9,NA,CASSVTGRTQYF
TRBJ2-2,TRBV6-5,NA,CASTTDIGELFF
TRBJ2-3,TRBV20-1,TRBD2,CSARHQRGATDTQYF
TRBJ2-3,TRBV9,NA,CASSVGMGDTQYF
TRBJ2-1,TRBV7-2,NA,CASSLAWSENEQFF
TRBJ2-5,TRBV12-3/TRBV12-4,NA,CASSPRFIRTQYF
TRBJ2-5,TRBV10-3,NA,CAIKGQEETQYF
TRBJ2-3,TRBV10-3,TRBD2,CAISEPSGGGQYF
TRBJ1-5,TRBV20-1,NA,CSARNLPANQPQHF
TRBJ2-1,TRBV27,TRBD1,CASSAGTGGLEQFF
TRBJ1-4,TRBV21-1,NA,CASSKWQEKLFF
TRBJ1-1,TRBV4-2,NA,CASSQRGSGTEAFF
TRBJ1-1,TRBV20-1,NA,CSARDGRGLMYTEAFF
TRBJ2-2,TRBV5-6,NA,CASSSEKQGAGELFF
TRBJ2-7,TRBV10-1,TRBD1,CASSESGQGGEQYF
TRBJ1-6,TRBV10-3,NA,CATRAEYSPLHF
TRBJ2-1,TRBV27,NA,CASSVGRVGNEQFF
TRBJ2-3,TRBV6-5,TRBD2,CASKVLAADTQYF
TRBJ2-3,TRBV20-1,NA,CSAPTRGGAPYMAQYF
TRBJ2-2,TRBV7-2,TRBD2,CASSKELAGVGELFF
TRBJ2-3,TRBV7-3,TRBD1,CASSFDRATDTQYF
TRBJ2-2,TRBV27,NA,CASSYWGEGDTGELFF
TRBJ2-2,TRBV5-4,NA,CASSFGFPNTGELFF
TRBJ1-3,TRBV11-1,NA,CASSLVAVGRRPGNTIYF
TRBJ2-5,TRBV19,NA,CASMGLSQETQYF
TRBJ1-1,TRBV7-6,NA,CASSSSPGTEAFF
TRBJ1-1,TRBV5-1,NA,CASSPTRQNTEAFF
TRBJ2-1,TRBV6-5,NA,CASSYSSTGTNEQFF
TRBJ1-2,TRBV24-1,NA,CATSDYRTAYGYTF
TRBJ1-1,TRBV7-2,NA,CASSPFGLNTEAFF
TRBJ2-2,TRBV7-7,NA,CASSLRDAGELFF
TRBJ2-1,TRBV7-3,NA,CASSLTPYLHSHNEQFF
TRBJ2-3,TRBV10-3,TRBD2,CAISAELAGATDTQYF
TRBJ2-5,TRBV12-3/TRBV12-4,TRBD1,CASSSPDRPETQYF
TRBJ2-2,TRBV6-7,TRBD2,CASSYPARGLAGNTGELFF
TRBJ2-2,TRBV28,TRBD1,CASSRDRVWDTGELFF
TRBJ1-1,TRBV3-1,NA,CASSQVRGLRTEAFF
TRBJ2-1,TRBV12-3/TRBV12-4,NA,CASVYQGLNEQFF
TRBJ2-3,TRBV14,NA,CASSQVMLTSTDTQYF
TRBJ2-3,TRBV6-5,TRBD2,CASSYSFLAGGPTDTQYF
TRBJ2-1,TRBV6-2/TRBV6-3,TRBD2,CASRPSGGALEQFF
TRBJ1-6,TRBV5-1,NA,CASSLAAGETLHF
TRBJ2-3,TRBV20-1,NA,CSAGGVDSDTQYF
TRBJ1-1,TRBV11-1,NA,CASSFFHTEAFF
TRBJ2-7,TRBV9,NA,CASSRTPSYEQYF
TRBJ2-1,TRBV19,TRBD2,CASSTLRDYRYNEQFF
TRBJ2-1,TRBV9,NA,CASSVALSPEQFF
TRBJ1-5,TRBV20-1,NA,CSARGGIGNQPQHF
TRBJ2-6,TRBV7-3,NA,CASSASAGANVLTF
TRBJ1-1,TRBV5-6,NA,CASSWVLDRRSNEAFF
TRBJ1-2,TRBV7-2,NA,CASSVSHNYGYTF
TRBJ2-1,TRBV6-2/TRBV6-3,TRBD2,CASSSTNVPGGKQFF
TRBJ2-7,TRBV7-9,NA,CASSPPDRLLNEQYF
TRBJ1-1,TRBV7-2,NA,CASSSAWPLGGAFF
TRBJ2-2,TRBV6-2/TRBV6-3,TRBD2,CASRGLAGATGELFF
TRBJ2-5,TRBV10-1,NA,CASSRTSGSETQYF
TRBJ2-7,TRBV12-3/TRBV12-4,TRBD2,CASSLTSGGLYEQYF
TRBJ1-6,TRBV28,NA,CASSLWAYNSPLHF